This entry is about one T cell receptor beta chain. Its antigen remains unidentified. The data originate from a study of monozygotic twins with inflammatory bowel disease. Study results and caveats: The co-twins with IBD showed lower TCRbeta diversity (inverse Simpson) than their healthy siblings.

CDR3 length: 13 residues. Germline CDR1 SGHTA, CDR2 FQGNSA. Total RNA input per TCR library was around 3,600 ng. cDNA for each sample came from eight separate reactions. Each CDR3 protein gets one entry in TCRdb, which reprocessed the 5' RACE reads and gives no DNA. This sample's table reports 300,000 to 350,000 distinct CDR3 sequences. The sequenced sample consisted of blood. The V and J genes are TRBV7-2 and TRBJ2-7; lacking DNA, the TRBD2 call made by TCRdb goes unchecked. The receptor comes from a human donor with ulcerative colitis or Crohn's disease, or a healthy co-twin of an affected twin (not recorded which). The CDR3 loop reads CASSLEKGREQYF.